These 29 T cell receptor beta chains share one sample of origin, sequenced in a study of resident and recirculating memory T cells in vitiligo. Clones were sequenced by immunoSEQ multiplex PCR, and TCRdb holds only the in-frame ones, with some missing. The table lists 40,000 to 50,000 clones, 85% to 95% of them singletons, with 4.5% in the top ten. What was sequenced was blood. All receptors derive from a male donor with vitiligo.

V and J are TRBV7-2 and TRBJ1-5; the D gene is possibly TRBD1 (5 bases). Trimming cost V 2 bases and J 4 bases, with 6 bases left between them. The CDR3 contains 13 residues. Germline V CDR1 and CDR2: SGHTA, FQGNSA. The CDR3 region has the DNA TGTGCCAGCAGCTTACAGGGAAATCAGCCCCAGCATTTT. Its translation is CASSLQGNQPQHF. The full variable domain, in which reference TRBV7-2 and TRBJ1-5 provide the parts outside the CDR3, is GAGVSQSPSNKVTEKGKDVELRCDPISGHTALYWYRQSLGQGLEFLIYFQGNSAPDKSGLPSDRFSAERTGGSVSTLTIQRTQQEDSAVYLCASSLQGNQPQHFGDGTRLSIL.

The CDR3 is CASSPGGAQETQYF. CDR3 in DNA: TGTGCCAGCTCACCTGGGGGGGCCCAAGAGACCCAGTACTTC. The chain carries TRBV18 and TRBJ2-5; D might be TRBD2 (7 bases). The CDR3 length is 14 residues. Germline loops: CDR1 KGHSH, CDR2 LQKENI. V lost 3 bases and J lost 1, with 9 bases in between. Supplemented by reference TRBV18 and TRBJ2-5, the full variable domain reads NAGVMQNPRHLVRRRGQEARLRCSPMKGHSHVYWYRQLPEEGLKFMVYLQKENIIDESGMPKERFSAEFPKEGPSILRIQQVVRGDSAAYFCASSPGGAQETQYFGPGTRLLVL.

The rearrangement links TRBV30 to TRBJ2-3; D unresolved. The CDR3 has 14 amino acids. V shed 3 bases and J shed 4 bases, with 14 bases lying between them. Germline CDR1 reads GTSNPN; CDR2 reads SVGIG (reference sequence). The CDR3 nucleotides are TGTGCCTGGAGGGCGGCCCCTCTCCCAGATACGCAGTATTTT. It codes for CAWRAAPLPDTQYF.

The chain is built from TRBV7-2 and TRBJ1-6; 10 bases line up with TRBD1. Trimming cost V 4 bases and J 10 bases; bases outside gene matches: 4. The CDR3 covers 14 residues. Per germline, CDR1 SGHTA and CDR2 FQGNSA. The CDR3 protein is CASSSGTGVSPLHF. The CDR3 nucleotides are TGTGCCAGCAGCTCCGGGACAGGGGTCTCACCCCTCCACTTT.

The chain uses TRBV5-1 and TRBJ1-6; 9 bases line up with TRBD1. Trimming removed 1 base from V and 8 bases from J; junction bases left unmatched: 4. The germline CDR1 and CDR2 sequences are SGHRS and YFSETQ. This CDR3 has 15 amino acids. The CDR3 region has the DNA TGCGCCAGCAGCTTGTCAGGACAGGGGTATTCACCCCTCCACTTT. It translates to CASSLSGQGYSPLHF.

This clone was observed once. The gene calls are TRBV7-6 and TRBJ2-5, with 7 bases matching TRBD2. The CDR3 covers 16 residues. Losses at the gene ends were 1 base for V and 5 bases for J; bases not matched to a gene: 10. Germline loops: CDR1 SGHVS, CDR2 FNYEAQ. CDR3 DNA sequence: TGTGCCAGCAGCTTAGGACTAGCTCCCCCGGGGGAGACCCAGTACTTC. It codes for CASSLGLAPPGETQYF.

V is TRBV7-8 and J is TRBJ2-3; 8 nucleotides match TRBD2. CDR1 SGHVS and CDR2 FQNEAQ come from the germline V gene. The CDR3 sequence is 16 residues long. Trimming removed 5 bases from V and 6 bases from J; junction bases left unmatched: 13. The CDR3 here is CASSPLPGGAGDTQYF. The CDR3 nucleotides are TGTGCCAGCAGCCCCCTTCCGGGGGGGGCGGGGGATACGCAGTATTTT.

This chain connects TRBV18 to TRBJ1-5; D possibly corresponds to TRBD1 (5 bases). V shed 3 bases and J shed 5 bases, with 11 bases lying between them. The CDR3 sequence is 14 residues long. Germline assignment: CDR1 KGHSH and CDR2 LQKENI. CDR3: CASSPGRGDQPQHF. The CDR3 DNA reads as TGTGCCAGCTCACCGGGGCGGGGTGATCAGCCCCAGCATTTT. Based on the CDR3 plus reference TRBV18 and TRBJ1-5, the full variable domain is NAGVMQNPRHLVRRRGQEARLRCSPMKGHSHVYWYRQLPEEGLKFMVYLQKENIIDESGMPKERFSAEFPKEGPSILRIQQVVRGDSAAYFCASSPGRGDQPQHFGDGTRLSIL.

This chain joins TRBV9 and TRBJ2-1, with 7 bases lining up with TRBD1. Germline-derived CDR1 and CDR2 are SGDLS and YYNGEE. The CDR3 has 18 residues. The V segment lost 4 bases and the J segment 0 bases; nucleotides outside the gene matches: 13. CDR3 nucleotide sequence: TGTGCCAGCAGCTTCTCCCCCCCGGGACAGAGCTCCTACAATGAGCAGTTCTTC. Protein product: CASSFSPPGQSSYNEQFF.

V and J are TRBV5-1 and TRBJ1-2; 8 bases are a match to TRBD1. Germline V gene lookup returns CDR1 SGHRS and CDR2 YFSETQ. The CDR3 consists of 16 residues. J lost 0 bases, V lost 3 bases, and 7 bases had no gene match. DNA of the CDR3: TGCGCCAGCAGCTCTACCGCGACAGGGGCTAACTATGGCTACACCTTC. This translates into CASSSTATGANYGYTF.

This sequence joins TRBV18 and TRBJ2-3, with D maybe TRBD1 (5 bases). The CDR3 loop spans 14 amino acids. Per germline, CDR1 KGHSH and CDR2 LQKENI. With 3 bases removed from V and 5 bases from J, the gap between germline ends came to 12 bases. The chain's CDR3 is CASSPSRAKDTQYF. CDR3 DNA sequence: TGTGCCAGCTCACCGAGCAGGGCCAAAGATACGCAGTATTTT.

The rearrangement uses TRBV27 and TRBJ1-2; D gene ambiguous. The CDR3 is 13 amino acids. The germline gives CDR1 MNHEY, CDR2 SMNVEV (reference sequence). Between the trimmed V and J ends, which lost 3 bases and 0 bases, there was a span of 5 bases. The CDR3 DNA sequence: TGTGCCAGCAGTTTTAGCGCTAACTATGGCTACACCTTC. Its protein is CASSFSANYGYTF.

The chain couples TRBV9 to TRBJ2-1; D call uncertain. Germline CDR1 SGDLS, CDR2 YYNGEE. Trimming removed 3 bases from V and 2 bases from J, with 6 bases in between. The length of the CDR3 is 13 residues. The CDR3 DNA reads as TGTGCCAGCAGCGAGACTCCCTACAATGAGCAGTTCTTC. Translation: CASSETPYNEQFF. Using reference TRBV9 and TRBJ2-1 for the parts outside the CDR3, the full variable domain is DSGVTQTPKHLITATGQRVTLRCSPRSGDLSVYWYQQSLDQGLQFLIQYYNGEERAKGNILERFSAQQFPDLHSELNLSSLELGDSALYFCASSETPYNEQFFGPGTRLTVL.

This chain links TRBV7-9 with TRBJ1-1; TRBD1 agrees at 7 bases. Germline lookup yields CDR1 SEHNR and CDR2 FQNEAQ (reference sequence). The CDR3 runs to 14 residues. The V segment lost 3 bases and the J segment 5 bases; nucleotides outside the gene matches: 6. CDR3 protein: CASSFRSGGTEAFF. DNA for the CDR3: TGTGCCAGCAGCTTTCGCTCAGGGGGTACTGAAGCTTTCTTT.

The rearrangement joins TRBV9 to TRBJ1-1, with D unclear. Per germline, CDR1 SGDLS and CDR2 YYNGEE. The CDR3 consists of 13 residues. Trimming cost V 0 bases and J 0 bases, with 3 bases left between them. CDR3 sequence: CASSVDMNTEAFF. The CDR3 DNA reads TGTGCCAGCAGCGTAGATATGAACACTGAAGCTTTCTTT.

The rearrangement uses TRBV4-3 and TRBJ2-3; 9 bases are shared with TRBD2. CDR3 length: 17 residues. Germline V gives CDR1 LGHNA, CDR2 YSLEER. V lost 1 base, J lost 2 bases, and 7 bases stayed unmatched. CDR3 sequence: CASSQGPSGAPTDTQYF. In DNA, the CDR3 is TGCGCCAGCAGCCAAGGCCCTAGCGGGGCCCCCACAGATACGCAGTATTTT.

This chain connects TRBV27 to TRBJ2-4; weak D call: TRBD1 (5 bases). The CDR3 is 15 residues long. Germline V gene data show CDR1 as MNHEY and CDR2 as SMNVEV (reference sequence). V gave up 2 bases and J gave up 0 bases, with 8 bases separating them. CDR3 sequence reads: CASSLGAVAKNIQYF. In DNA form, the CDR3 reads TGTGCCAGCAGTTTAGGGGCCGTAGCCAAAAACATTCAGTACTTC.

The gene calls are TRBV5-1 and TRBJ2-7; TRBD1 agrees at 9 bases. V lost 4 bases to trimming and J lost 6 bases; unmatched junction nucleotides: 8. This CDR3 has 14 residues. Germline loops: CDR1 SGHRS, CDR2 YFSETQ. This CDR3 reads CASSAGTGLGEQYF. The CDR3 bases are TGCGCCAGCAGCGCCGGGACAGGGTTAGGCGAGCAGTACTTC.

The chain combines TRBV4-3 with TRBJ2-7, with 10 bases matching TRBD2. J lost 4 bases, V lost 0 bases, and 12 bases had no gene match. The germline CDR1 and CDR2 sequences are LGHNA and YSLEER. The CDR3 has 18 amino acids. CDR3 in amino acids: CASSQEPFLAGVGYEQYF. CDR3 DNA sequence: TGCGCCAGCAGCCAAGAACCCTTTCTAGCGGGGGTAGGGTACGAGCAGTACTTC.

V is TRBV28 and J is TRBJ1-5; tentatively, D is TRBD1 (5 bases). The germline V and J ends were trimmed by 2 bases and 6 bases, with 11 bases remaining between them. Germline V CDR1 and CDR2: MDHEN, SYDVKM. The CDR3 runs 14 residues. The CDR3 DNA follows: TGTGCCAGCAGTTTACGAGGCGGGGGTCAGCCCCAGCATTTT. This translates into CASSLRGGGQPQHF. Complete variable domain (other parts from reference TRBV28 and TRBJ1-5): DVKVTQSSRYLVKRTGEKVFLECVQDMDHENMFWYRQDPGLGLRLIYFSYDVKMKEKGDIPEGYSVSREKKERFSLILESASTNQTSMYLCASSLRGGGQPQHFGDGTRLSIL.

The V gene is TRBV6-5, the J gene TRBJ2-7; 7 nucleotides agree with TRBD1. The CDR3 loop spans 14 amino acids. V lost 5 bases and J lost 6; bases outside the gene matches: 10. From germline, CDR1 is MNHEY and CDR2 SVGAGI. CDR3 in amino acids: CASSGRQGLSEQYF. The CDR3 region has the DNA TGTGCCAGCAGTGGGCGACAGGGTTTGTCCGAGCAGTACTTC.

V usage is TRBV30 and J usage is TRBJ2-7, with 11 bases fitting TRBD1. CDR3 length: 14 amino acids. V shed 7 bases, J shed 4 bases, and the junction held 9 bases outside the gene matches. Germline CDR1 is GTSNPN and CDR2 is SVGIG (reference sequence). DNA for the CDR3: TGTGCCTTCAACATAGGGGACAGGGGGTACGAGCAGTACTTC. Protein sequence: CAFNIGDRGYEQYF.

The DNA of the CDR3 is TGTGCCAGCAAGGGTTCGGGGTACTATGGCTACACCTTC. It specifies CASKGSGYYGYTF. The chain employs TRBV6-5 and TRBJ1-2, with D unclear. Trimming left V 7 bases short and J 3 bases short, with 12 bases between. This CDR3 is built from 13 residues. The germline V gene encodes CDR1 MNHEY and CDR2 SVGAGI.

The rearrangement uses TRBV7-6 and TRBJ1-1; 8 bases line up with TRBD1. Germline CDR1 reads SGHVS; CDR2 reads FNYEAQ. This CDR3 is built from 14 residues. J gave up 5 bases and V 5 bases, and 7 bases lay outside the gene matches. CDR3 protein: CASSHGQGRTEAFF. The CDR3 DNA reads TGTGCCAGCAGCCATGGACAGGGTCGGACTGAAGCTTTCTTT.

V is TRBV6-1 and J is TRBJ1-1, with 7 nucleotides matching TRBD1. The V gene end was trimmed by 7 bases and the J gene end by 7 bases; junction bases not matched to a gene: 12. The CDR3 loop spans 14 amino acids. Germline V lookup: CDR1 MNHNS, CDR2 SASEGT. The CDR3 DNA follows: TGTGCCAGCAAACGGACAGGCCCCGGGATTGAAGCTTTCTTT. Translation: CASKRTGPGIEAFF.

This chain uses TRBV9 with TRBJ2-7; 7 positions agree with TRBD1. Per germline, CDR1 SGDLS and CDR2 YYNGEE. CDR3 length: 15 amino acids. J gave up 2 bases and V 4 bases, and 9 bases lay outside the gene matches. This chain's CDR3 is CASSPRGQNTYEQYF. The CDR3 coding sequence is TGTGCCAGCAGCCCGAGGGGGCAGAACACCTACGAGCAGTACTTC.

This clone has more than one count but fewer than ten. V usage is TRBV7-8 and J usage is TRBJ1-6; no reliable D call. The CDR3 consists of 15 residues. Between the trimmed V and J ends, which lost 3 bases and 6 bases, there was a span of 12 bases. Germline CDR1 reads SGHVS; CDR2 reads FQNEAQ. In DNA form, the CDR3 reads TGTGCCAGCAGCTTCCGGGATTCTCTTAATTCACCCCTCCACTTT. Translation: CASSFRDSLNSPLHF.

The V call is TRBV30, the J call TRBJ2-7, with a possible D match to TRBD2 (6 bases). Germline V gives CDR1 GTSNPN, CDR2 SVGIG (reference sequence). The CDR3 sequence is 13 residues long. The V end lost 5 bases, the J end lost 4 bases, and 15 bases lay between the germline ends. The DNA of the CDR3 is TGTGCCTGGGGGCCGAACGCGGGATACGAGCAGTACTTC. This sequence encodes CAWGPNAGYEQYF. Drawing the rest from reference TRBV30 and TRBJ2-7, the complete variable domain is SQTIHQWPATLVQPVGSPLSLECTVEGTSNPNLYWYRQAAGRGLQLLFYSVGIGQISSEVPQNLSASRPQDRQFILSSKKLLLSDSGFYLCAWGPNAGYEQYFGPGTRLTVT.

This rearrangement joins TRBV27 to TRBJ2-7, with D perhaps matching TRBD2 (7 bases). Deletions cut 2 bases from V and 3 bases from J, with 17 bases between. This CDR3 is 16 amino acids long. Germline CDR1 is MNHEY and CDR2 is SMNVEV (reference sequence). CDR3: CASSLLRGAHNYEQYF. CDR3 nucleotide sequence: TGTGCCAGCAGTTTACTCCGGGGGGCGCACAACTACGAGCAGTACTTC.